This TCR beta chain was sequenced in a study of cytomegalovirus exposure and HLA in healthy donors. Study results and limitations: Later on, an analysis tied roughly 17,000 TCR beta sequences to HLA alleles at 0.05 false discovery rate. Sequencing depth across donors, presence/absence analyses assumed, was roughly uniform. What a later analysis reportedly showed was that an Asian-associated ancestry cluster had fewer N-insertions than the approximately 670-donor mean.

Notes on this clone: No antigen is known for it.

Trimming stripped 5 bases from V and 4 bases from J, with 9 bases between. The CDR3 runs to 12 residues. Per germline, CDR1 MNHEY and CDR2 SVGAGI. With 60 Vbeta and 13 Jbeta primers, the PCR was carried out. Libraries were prepared by immunoSEQ multiplex PCR; TCRdb keeps only in-frame clonotypes and omits some of them. The data show under 170,000 clones, roughly three quarters seen once. The receptor comes from a human donor in good health. The V and J genes are TRBV6-5 and TRBJ2-7; the D is unclear. The sequenced sample consisted of PBMCs. In DNA, the CDR3 is TGTGCCAGCAGTAACCCGCAGTACGAGCAGTACTTC. Protein sequence: CASSNPQYEQYF.